The 9 T cell receptor beta chains in this list originate from one sample, sequenced in a study of neurological immune-mediated disorders. TCRdb re-called the 5' RACE reads through MiXCR, storing one row per CDR3 protein. The sample holds under 35,000 distinct CDR3 sequences; under 25% are singletons and the top ten take approximately 30%. Specimen: CD4+ T cells from blood. The receptor set was obtained from a man over 45 with HTLV-1-associated myelopathy (HAM/TSP).

In its sample, this clonotype was seen many times. CDR3 region: CASSLAGVGETQYF. The CDR3 nucleotides are TGTGCCAGCAGCTTAGCCGGGGTTGGAGAGACCCAGTACTTC. The gene calls are TRBV7-2 and TRBJ2-5; tentatively, D is TRBD2 (5 bases). CDR3 length: 14 amino acids. The V gene's germline CDR1 is SGHTA and CDR2 FQGNSA. V lost 0 bases, J lost 4 bases, and 9 bases lay in between.

This clonotype was seen repeatedly, ten times or more. The chain carries TRBV7-2 and TRBJ1-5, with D unclear. Germline V gene lookup returns CDR1 SGHTA and CDR2 FQGNSA. V was trimmed by 3 bases and J by 3 bases, leaving 9 bases between them. CDR3 length: 14 amino acids. This CDR3 is CASSFQADNQPQHF. CDR3 DNA sequence: TGTGCCAGCAGCTTCCAGGCCGACAATCAGCCCCAGCATTTT. Full variable domain (rest looked up from reference TRBV7-2 and TRBJ1-5): GAGVSQSPSNKVTEKGKDVELRCDPISGHTALYWYRQSLGQGLEFLIYFQGNSAPDKSGLPSDRFSAERTGGSVSTLTIQRTQQEDSAVYLCASSFQADNQPQHFGDGTRLSIL.

This clonotype was seen ten or more times. This chain uses TRBV5-1 with TRBJ1-1, with D tentatively TRBD1 (5 bases). Per germline, CDR1 SGHRS and CDR2 YFSETQ. V was trimmed by 3 bases and J by 4 bases, leaving 16 bases between them. CDR3 length: 15 residues. CDR3: CASSSRGTAVTEAFF. In DNA, the CDR3 is TGCGCCAGCAGCTCACGCGGGACGGCGGTCACTGAAGCTTTCTTT.

This clonotype was seen ten or more times. The chain links TRBV27 to TRBJ1-6, with D possibly matching TRBD1 (6 bases). V gave up 5 bases and J gave up 0 bases, with 11 bases separating them. The germline gives CDR1 MNHEY, CDR2 SMNVEV (reference sequence). This CDR3 is 16 amino acids long. The chain's CDR3 is CASSQRGNSYNSPLHF. In DNA, the CDR3 is TGTGCCAGCAGTCAAAGGGGGAACTCCTATAATTCACCCCTCCACTTT.

This clonotype was recorded many times. The rearrangement joins TRBV5-6 to TRBJ2-7; TRBD1 matches 12 bases. The junction had 12 bases not matched to a gene; V was cut back by 4 bases and J by 10 bases. The V gene's germline CDR1 is SGHDT and CDR2 YYEEEE. The CDR3 is 15 amino acids. CDR3 sequence reads: CASSPMGQGAPGQYF. As DNA, the CDR3 is TGTGCCAGCAGCCCTATGGGACAGGGGGCCCCCGGCCAGTACTTC.

The table lists this clonotype with many counts. The chain uses TRBV20-1 and TRBJ2-3; 9 bases are a match to TRBD2. J lost 0 bases, V lost 4 bases, and 11 bases had no gene match. The CDR3 is 17 amino acids. The V gene's germline CDR1 is DFQATT and CDR2 SNEGSKA (reference sequence). Written as DNA, the CDR3 is TGCAGTGCTAAGCGGCTAGCGGGGATATCTAGCACAGATACGCAGTATTTT. It is translated as CSAKRLAGISSTDTQYF.

The chain employs TRBV7-2 and TRBJ1-2; D is unresolved. Germline CDR1 SGHTA, CDR2 FQGNSA. The CDR3 has 13 residues. V was pared by 1 base and J by 4 bases, with 7 bases between. For the CDR3, the DNA is TGTGCCAGCAGCTTAGATGGCCTCTATGGCTACACCTTC. Amino acid sequence: CASSLDGLYGYTF.

The V call is TRBV20-1, the J call TRBJ2-7, with TRBD1 matching 9 bases. Trimming cost V 4 bases and J 2 bases; bases outside gene matches: 9. The CDR3 extends over 15 amino acids. The germline V gene encodes CDR1 DFQATT and CDR2 SNEGSKA (reference sequence). The chain's CDR3 is CSATPGQGLTYEQYF. Written as DNA, the CDR3 is TGCAGTGCTACTCCGGGACAGGGACTAACCTACGAGCAGTACTTC.

This clonotype has ten or more counts. This sequence joins TRBV29-1 and TRBJ2-5; 10 positions match TRBD2. Losses at the gene ends were 3 bases for V and 7 bases for J; bases not matched to a gene: 32. Germline CDR1 SQVTM, CDR2 ANQGSEA. This CDR3 spans 22 amino acids. The CDR3 is CSVELRRHPPPSGGFPLRTQYF. In nucleotides, the CDR3 is TGCAGCGTTGAGCTGAGGAGGCACCCACCTCCTAGCGGGGGCTTTCCCCTGCGGACCCAGTACTTC. Complete variable domain (other parts from reference TRBV29-1 and TRBJ2-5): SAVISQKPSRDICQRGTSLTIQCQVDSQVTMMFWYRQQPGQSLTLIATANQGSEATYESGFVIDKFPISRPNLTFSTLTVSNMSPEDSSIYLCSVELRRHPPPSGGFPLRTQYFGPGTRLLVL.